Listed below are T cell receptor beta chains from one sample, sequenced in a study of blood T cell repertoires in COVID-19. Using immunoSEQ multiplex PCR, the repertoire was profiled, and TCRdb retains in-frame clones only, with some absent. This sample carries more than 95,000 clones, 91% of them seen once, and the ten largest clones take 5.5% to 7%. Sequencing was performed on peripheral blood. These receptors all stem from a human donor in a cohort sampled during active COVID-19. CDR3s include the opening cysteine and the closing phenylalanine or tryptophan. The D gene is left open where the match is weak. Rows give clone size only sometimes, using once, few, many, or a class for an expanded clone.

TRBV21-1	TRBJ1-5	.	.	CASSRLTGSPYNQPQHF	TGTGCCAGCAGCAGGCTTACAGGGAGCCCTTACAATCAGCCCCAGCATTTT
TRBV6-5	TRBJ1-2	.	.	CASSSTGIWGYTF	TGTGCCAGCAGTAGTACAGGGATCTGGGGCTACACCTTC
TRBV6-2/TRBV6-3	TRBJ1-5	.	.	CASSYRLGTADQPQHF	TGTGCCAGCAGTTATCGGTTAGGAACAGCCGATCAGCCCCAGCATTTT
TRBV5-6	TRBJ2-1	TRBD2	.	CASSLDGTSGRTEQFF	TGTGCCAGCAGCTTGGATGGGACTAGCGGGCGTACTGAGCAGTTCTTC
TRBV4-1	TRBJ2-3	.	.	CASSQTWKAGTDTQYF	TGCGCCAGCAGCCAAACGTGGAAGGCGGGCACAGATACGCAGTATTTT
TRBV9	TRBJ2-2	TRBD2	.	CASSPPGGEAGELFF	TGTGCCAGCAGCCCTCCGGGGGGGGAGGCCGGGGAGCTGTTTTTT
TRBV21-1	TRBJ2-3	.	.	CASSKGHRAWGYGRTDTQYF	TGTGCCAGCAGCAAAGGGCACAGGGCATGGGGGTATGGACGAACAGATACGCAGTATTTT
TRBV6-2/TRBV6-3	TRBJ2-3	.	.	CASSYGGATDTQYF	TGTGCCAGCAGTTACGGGGGGGCCACAGATACGCAGTATTTT
TRBV4-1	TRBJ2-3	TRBD2	.	CASSRFPGLVTDTQYF	TGCGCCAGCAGCCGCTTCCCGGGACTAGTTACTGATACGCAGTATTTT
TRBV15	TRBJ1-2	TRBD1	.	CATSSYASGQGDYGYTF	TGTGCCACCAGCAGTTATGCATCCGGACAGGGTGACTATGGCTACACCTTC
TRBV5-1	TRBJ2-1	TRBD2	.	CASSTTSGRGNEQFF	TGCGCCAGCAGCACGACTAGCGGGAGAGGTAATGAGCAGTTCTTC
TRBV4-2	TRBJ2-5	.	once	CASSQDTAGETQYF	TGTGCCAGCAGCCAAGATACAGCGGGAGAGACCCAGTACTTC
TRBV6-6	TRBJ1-4	TRBD1	.	CASSSYRGSNEKLFF	TGTGCCAGCAGTTCCTACAGGGGGTCAAATGAAAAACTGTTTTTT
TRBV6-8	TRBJ2-1	.	.	CASSYSQRRAHNEQFF	TGTGCCAGCAGTTACTCGCAGCGGAGAGCTCACAATGAGCAGTTCTTC
TRBV6-1	TRBJ2-1	.	once	CASSEAVRGSYNEQFF	TGTGCCAGCAGTGAAGCGGTAAGGGGCTCCTACAATGAGCAGTTCTTC
TRBV29-1	TRBJ1-3	.	once	CSVLTGLSGNTIYF	TGCAGCGTGTTAACAGGTCTCTCTGGAAACACCATATATTTT
TRBV2	TRBJ1-1	TRBD1	.	CASTRDRNLEGAFF	TGTGCCAGCACCAGGGACAGGAACTTGGAGGGGGCTTTCTTT
TRBV5-1	TRBJ2-1	TRBD2	.	CASSLVAAGGWSYNEQFF	TGCGCCAGCAGCTTGGTGGCGGCGGGAGGGTGGTCCTACAATGAGCAGTTCTTC
TRBV12-3/TRBV12-4	TRBJ2-2	.	.	CASSTQGTGELFF	TGTGCCAGCAGTACACAGGGCACCGGGGAGCTGTTTTTT
TRBV5-1	TRBJ2-5	TRBD1	.	CASSQDRGETQYF	TGCGCCAGCAGCCAAGACAGGGGAGAGACCCAGTACTTC
TRBV5-1	TRBJ2-1	TRBD2	.	CASSLASGGVYEQFF	TGCGCCAGCAGCTTGGCTAGCGGGGGGGTCTATGAGCAGTTCTTC
TRBV28	TRBJ1-1	.	once	CASSSRSPEAFF	TGTGCCAGCAGTTCTAGAAGCCCTGAAGCTTTCTTT
TRBV4-3	TRBJ2-4	TRBD2	.	CARSRLAGGGGIQYF	TGCGCCCGCAGCCGACTAGCGGGGGGAGGGGGCATTCAGTACTTC
TRBV3-1/TRBV3-2	TRBJ2-7	.	.	CASSRTYEQYF	TGTGCCAGCAGCCGAACTTACGAGCAGTACTTC
TRBV7-2	TRBJ2-1	.	.	CASSLGLVRVQFF	TGTGCCAGCAGCTTAGGATTAGTCAGGGTGCAGTTCTTC
TRBV30	TRBJ1-1	.	.	CAWSVQGMTEAFF	TGTGCCTGGAGTGTACAGGGTATGACTGAAGCTTTCTTT
TRBV5-1	TRBJ2-1	TRBD2	once	CASSLGGSGNNEQFF	TGCGCCAGCAGCTTGGGCGGGAGTGGCAACAATGAGCAGTTCTTC
TRBV28	TRBJ1-1	.	.	CASSPSTGLNTEAFF	TGTGCCAGCAGTCCTTCGACAGGCCTGAACACTGAAGCTTTCTTT
TRBV5-1	TRBJ2-1	.	once	CASSLVGVGQFF	TGCGCCAGCAGCTTGGTCGGGGTGGGGCAGTTCTTC